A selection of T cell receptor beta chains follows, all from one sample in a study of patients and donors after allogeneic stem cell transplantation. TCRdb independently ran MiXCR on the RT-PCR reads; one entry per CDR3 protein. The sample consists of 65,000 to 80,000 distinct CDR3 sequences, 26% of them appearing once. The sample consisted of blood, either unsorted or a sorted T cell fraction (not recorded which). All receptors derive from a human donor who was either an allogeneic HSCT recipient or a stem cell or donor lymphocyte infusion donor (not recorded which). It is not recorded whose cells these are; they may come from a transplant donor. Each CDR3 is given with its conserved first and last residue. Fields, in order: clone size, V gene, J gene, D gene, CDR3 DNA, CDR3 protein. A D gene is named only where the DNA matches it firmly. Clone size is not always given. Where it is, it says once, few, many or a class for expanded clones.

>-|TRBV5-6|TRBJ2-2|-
TGTGCCAGCAGCCCGGATAAAATCGGGGAGCTGTTTTTT
CASSPDKIGELFF
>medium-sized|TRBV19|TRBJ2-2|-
TGTGCCAGTAGTATTGAGATGGACACCGGGGAGCTGTTTTTT
CASSIEMDTGELFF
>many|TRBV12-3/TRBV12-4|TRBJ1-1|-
TGTGCCAGCAGTTTAAACAGGAACACTGAAGCTTTCTTT
CASSLNRNTEAFF
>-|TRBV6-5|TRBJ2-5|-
TGTGCCAGCAGTGAGGGACGGCGGCAAGAGACCCAGTACTTC
CASSEGRRQETQYF
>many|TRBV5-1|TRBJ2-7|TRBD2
TGCGCCAGCAGCTTGGTAGCGGGGGCCTTCTACGAGCAGTACTTC
CASSLVAGAFYEQYF
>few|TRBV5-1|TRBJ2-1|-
TGCGCCAGCAGCTTGGGTTATAGCTCCTACAATGAGCAGTTCTTC
CASSLGYSSYNEQFF
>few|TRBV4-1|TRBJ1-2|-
TGCGCCAGCAGCCAACCCGAGTCGGGAGGTGGCTACACCTTC
CASSQPESGGGYTF
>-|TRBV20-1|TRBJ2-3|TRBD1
TGCAGAGTAAAACAGGGGGCGGGAACAGATACGCAGTATTTT
CRVKQGAGTDTQYF
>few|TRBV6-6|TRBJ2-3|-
TGTGCCAGTGCGTTACAGGGAGGGTCAGATACGCAGTATTTT
CASALQGGSDTQYF
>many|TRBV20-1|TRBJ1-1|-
TGCAGTGCTATTGCCCATCCCAACGCTGAAGCTTTCTTT
CSAIAHPNAEAFF
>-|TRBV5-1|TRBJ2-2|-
TGCGCCAGCAGCTCGGGTCAAACGACAGCGAACACCGGGGAGCTGTTTTTT
CASSSGQTTANTGELFF
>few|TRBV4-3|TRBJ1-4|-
TGCGCCAGCAGCCAAGAGGGGACAAAACCCTTCCGAACTAATGAAAAACTGTTTTTT
CASSQEGTKPFRTNEKLFF
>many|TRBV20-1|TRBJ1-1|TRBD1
TGCAGTGCTAGAAGAACCGGGACAGGGGCCCTGGGAGCTTTCTTT
CSARRTGTGALGAFF
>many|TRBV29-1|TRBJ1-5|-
TGCAGCGTGAGACAGAATGATGCTCAGCCCCAGCATTTT
CSVRQNDAQPQHF
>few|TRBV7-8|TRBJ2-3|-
TGTGCCAGCAGCCCGGGTCGCTGCACAGATACGCAGTATTTT
CASSPGRCTDTQYF
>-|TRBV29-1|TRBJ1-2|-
TGCAGCGTTGCGACCACAATAAACTATGGCTACACCTTC
CSVATTINYGYTF
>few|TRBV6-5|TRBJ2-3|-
TGTGCCAGCAGTCCTTGGAGGGGGACAGATACGCAGTATTTT
CASSPWRGTDTQYF
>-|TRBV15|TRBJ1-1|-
TGTGCCACCAGCAGAAATGGGGGAACAGGGCGAATGAACACTGAAGCTTTCTTT
CATSRNGGTGRMNTEAFF
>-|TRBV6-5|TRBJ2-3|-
TGTGCCAGCCTGGGCGGGACTAGCACAGATACGCAGTATTTT
CASLGGTSTDTQYF
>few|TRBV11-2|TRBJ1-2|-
TGTGCCAGCAGCTTATCAGGAGGGGCTAACTATGGCTACACCTTC
CASSLSGGANYGYTF
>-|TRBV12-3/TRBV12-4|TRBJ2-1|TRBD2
TGTGCCAGCAGTCCGACTAGCGGGAGGGACAATGAGCAGTTCTTC
CASSPTSGRDNEQFF
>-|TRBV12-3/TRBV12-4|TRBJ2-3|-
TGTGCCAGCAACAACGGGGTGGGGACAGATACGCAGTATTTT
CASNNGVGTDTQYF
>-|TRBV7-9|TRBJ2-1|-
TGTGCCAGCAGCCCAGGGTGGGTCACCTACAATGAGCAGTTCTTC
CASSPGWVTYNEQFF
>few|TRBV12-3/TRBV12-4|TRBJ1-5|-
TGTGCCAGCAGTTTTTTACTCGGCAGGGGTGACAGTCAGCCCCAGCATTTT
CASSFLLGRGDSQPQHF
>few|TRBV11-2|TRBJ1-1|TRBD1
TGTGCCAGCAGTCAGGGACAGGGGGCTTTCTTT
CASSQGQGAFF
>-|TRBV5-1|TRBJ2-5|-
TGCGCCAGCAGCTTGATCATTCGTGAGACCCAGTACTTC
CASSLIIRETQYF
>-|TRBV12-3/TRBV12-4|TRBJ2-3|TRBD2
TGTGCCAGCAGCCCCCGGGGGAGGGGAGATACGCAGTATTTT
CASSPRGRGDTQYF
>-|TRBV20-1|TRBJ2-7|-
TGCAGTGCTAGTCAAGGACTACACTCCTACGAGCAGTACTTC
CSASQGLHSYEQYF
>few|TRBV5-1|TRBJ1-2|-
TGCGCCAGCAGCGCCCCCGGCAAGGGGGATGGCTACACCTTC
CASSAPGKGDGYTF
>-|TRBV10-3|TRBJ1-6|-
TGTGCCATCAGTGAGTTAATGGTGGCGGGGGCGCTTCCAGATTCACCCCTCCACTTT
CAISELMVAGALPDSPLHF
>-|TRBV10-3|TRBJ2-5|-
TGTGCCATCAGTTCACAGGGAGGAGAGACCCAGTACTTC
CAISSQGGETQYF
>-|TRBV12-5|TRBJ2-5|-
TGTGCTAGTGGTTTTCCTGGACAAGGGTGGGAGACCCAGTACTTC
CASGFPGQGWETQYF
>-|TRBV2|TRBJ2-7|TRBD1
TGTGCCAGCCGGGACAGGGGGACCTACGAGCAGTACTTC
CASRDRGTYEQYF
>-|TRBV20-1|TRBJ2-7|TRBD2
TGCAGTGGGACTAGCGATCCCTACGAGCAGTACTTC
CSGTSDPYEQYF
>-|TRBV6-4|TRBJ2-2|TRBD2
TGTGCCAGTAACGCCAGCGGGAGGTACACCGGGGAGCTGTTTTTT
CASNASGRYTGELFF
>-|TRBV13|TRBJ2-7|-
TGTGCCAGCAGCTATCTCTACGAGCAGTACTTC
CASSYLYEQYF
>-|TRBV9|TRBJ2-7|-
TGTGCCAGCAGCGTAGACCACAGGAATTGGTACGAGCAGTACTTC
CASSVDHRNWYEQYF
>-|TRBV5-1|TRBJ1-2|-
TGCGCCAGCAGCCCTGACAGCCTCTTTATTTATGGCTACACCTTC
CASSPDSLFIYGYTF
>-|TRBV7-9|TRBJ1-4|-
TGTGCCAGCAGCCTCCTGACAGTTGCAACTAATGAAAAACTGTTTTTT
CASSLLTVATNEKLFF
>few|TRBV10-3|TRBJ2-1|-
TGTGCCATCAGTGAATCCGTACAGTACAATGAGCAGTTCTTC
CAISESVQYNEQFF
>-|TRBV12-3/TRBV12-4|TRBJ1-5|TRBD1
TGTGCCAGCAGTTTGATCCCTCTCCTAGACAGGGGCGATCAGCCCCAGCATTTT
CASSLIPLLDRGDQPQHF